These T cell receptor beta chains were read from a single sample in a study of T cells expressing NK-cell markers. TCRdb reprocessed the 5' RACE reads; each CDR3 protein has one entry and no DNA is given. Its listing shows approximately 460,000 distinct CDR3 sequences. The sequenced material came from blood T cells: a sorted CD56 or NKG2C T cell subset, CD4+ or CD8+ T cells, or bulk PBMC T cells (not recorded which). The source is a woman between 18 and 70 years old in good health. Both conserved end residues are part of each CDR3.

v_gene	j_gene	CDR3aa
TRBV11-2	TRBJ2-4	CASSDSDSREPKNIQYF
TRBV10-3	TRBJ1-2	CAIMGEGNGYTF
TRBV29-1	TRBJ1-1	CSVAVPGNTEAFF
TRBV4-3	TRBJ1-6	CASSQGKGWNNSPLHF
TRBV16	TRBJ2-3	CASSQSAEYGDTQYF
TRBV7-2	TRBJ2-3	CASRWGGDSDTQYF
TRBV7-2	TRBJ2-7	CASSLALTSTEQYF
TRBV5-6	TRBJ2-3	CASSLWDRDVRAQYF
TRBV7-2	TRBJ1-6	CASSLVRVLDSPLHF
TRBV6-5	TRBJ2-6	CASSYGGRGLLSGANVLTF
TRBV5-1	TRBJ2-3	CASSLSGSDTDTQYF
TRBV21-1	TRBJ1-6	CASRGVSPLHF
TRBV23-1	TRBJ2-3	CASSQSASGDSTDTQYF
TRBV20-1	TRBJ2-3	CSAQGGLGADTQYF
TRBV7-9	TRBJ2-1	CASGTGYNDNEQFF
TRBV7-9	TRBJ1-1	CASSSGQGLDAEAFF
TRBV30	TRBJ2-6	CAWSNAAGANVLTF
TRBV6-5	TRBJ2-1	CASSYSTSGSYNEQFF
TRBV2	TRBJ1-1	CASRKTGAGTEAFF
TRBV14	TRBJ2-7	CASSQVGTQGDYEQYF
TRBV6-1	TRBJ1-6	CASSLGQGALSPLHF
TRBV20-1	TRBJ2-1	CSARLGQSRSYNEQFF
TRBV15	TRBJ1-2	CATSRVGPSVDGYTF
TRBV2	TRBJ2-5	CASTGTAQETQYF
TRBV20-1	TRBJ1-1	CSASLRYTEAFF
TRBV12-3/TRBV12-4	TRBJ2-1	CASRGAGGAYNEQFF
TRBV9	TRBJ2-3	CASSVEGRSTDTQYF
TRBV12-3/TRBV12-4	TRBJ2-2	CASSFSRRTGELFF
TRBV5-1	TRBJ2-1	CASSLRIVAGGRNEQFF
TRBV20-1	TRBJ2-5	CSAALEGMGETQYF
TRBV5-6	TRBJ2-5	CASSPDTQETQYF
TRBV11-1	TRBJ2-7	CASSLEPGTKFSYEQYF
TRBV25-1	TRBJ1-2	CASSDRRDRGGYGYTF
TRBV29-1	TRBJ1-2	CSVEPQDLNYGYTF
TRBV6-1	TRBJ2-2	CASRILAANTGELFF
TRBV20-1	TRBJ2-1	CSATGLAGGPLLNEQFF
TRBV20-1	TRBJ1-2	CSARVLQGSGYTF
TRBV12-3/TRBV12-4	TRBJ1-5	CASSLDRGLHQPQHF
TRBV20-1	TRBJ1-1	CSAGRQGLNTEAFF
TRBV7-2	TRBJ1-3	CASILAGRSSGNTIYF
TRBV20-1	TRBJ2-1	CSASGGDSEQFF
TRBV4-3	TRBJ2-3	CASSQIAGGPDTQYF
TRBV6-2/TRBV6-3	TRBJ2-1	CASSQGLAGEVGNEQFF
TRBV15	TRBJ2-1	CATGDYLYEQFF
TRBV3-1	TRBJ2-3	CASSQSAGGRAYRTDTQYF
TRBV29-1	TRBJ1-1	CSVGGTGLRAFF
TRBV5-1	TRBJ2-5	CASSLEGRLTEETQYF
TRBV20-1	TRBJ1-1	CSAPNRGRTEAFF